A selection of T cell receptor beta chains follows, all from one sample in a study of technical replicates of blood from a handful of donors. Clones were read by immunoSEQ multiplex PCR, and TCRdb kept only the in-frame ones, dropping some. Altogether around 69,000 clones are present, nearly 98% being singletons, with the ten largest covering 0.2% to 0.25%. Specimen: T cells isolated from PBMCs. Source of these receptors: a human donor in good health. Each CDR3 is given with its conserved first and last residue. Each record gives: CDR3 protein, CDR3 DNA, clone size, D gene, V gene, J gene. A D gene is named only where the DNA matches it firmly. Where a row states a size, it is once, few, many or the class of an expanded clone; other rows omit it.

CDR3: CSVVLGFSGSLYEQYF; DNA: TGCAGCGTTGTTCTCGGGTTTTCCGGTAGCCTCTACGAGCAGTACTTC; size: .; D: .; V: TRBV29-1; J: TRBJ2-7
CDR3: CASSRPLAGHTGELFF; DNA: TGTGCCAGCAGCCGACCACTAGCGGGGCACACCGGGGAGCTGTTTTTT; size: .; D: TRBD2; V: TRBV4-2; J: TRBJ2-2
CDR3: CASSSGGGPSTGELFF; DNA: TGCGCCAGCAGCTCAGGCGGGGGGCCGAGCACCGGGGAGCTGTTTTTT; size: .; D: TRBD2; V: TRBV5-1; J: TRBJ2-2
CDR3: CASSQDPGYSNQPQHF; DNA: TGCGCCAGCAGCCAAGACCCGGGATATAGCAATCAGCCCCAGCATTTT; size: once; D: .; V: TRBV4-1; J: TRBJ1-5
CDR3: CASSYQGAYSNTEAFF; DNA: TGTGCCAGCAGTTACCAGGGGGCCTATTCGAACACTGAAGCTTTCTTT; size: .; D: TRBD1; V: TRBV28; J: TRBJ1-1
CDR3: CASSEAQRGLAGNTGELFF; DNA: TGTGCCAGCAGTGAAGCCCAAAGGGGACTAGCGGGAAACACCGGGGAGCTGTTTTTT; size: .; D: TRBD2; V: TRBV6-1; J: TRBJ2-2
CDR3: CASSLRDSGQPQHF; DNA: TGTGCCAGCAGCTTGAGGGACAGCGGTCAGCCCCAGCATTTT; size: .; D: TRBD1; V: TRBV5-8; J: TRBJ1-5
CDR3: CATSGTGVSYEQYF; DNA: TGTGCCACCTCCGGGACAGGGGTCTCCTACGAGCAGTACTTC; size: .; D: TRBD1; V: TRBV27; J: TRBJ2-7
CDR3: CASSLRQDSPLHF; DNA: TGTGCCAGCAGCTTACGACAAGATTCACCCCTCCACTTT; size: .; D: .; V: TRBV7-9; J: TRBJ1-6
CDR3: CASSQVAGGYEQYF; DNA: TGTGCCAGCAGCCAAGTGGCAGGGGGCTACGAGCAGTACTTC; size: .; D: TRBD1; V: TRBV4-2; J: TRBJ2-7
CDR3: CASSQDGHYNSPLHF; DNA: TGCGCCAGCAGCCAGGACGGACATTATAATTCACCCCTCCACTTT; size: .; D: .; V: TRBV4-1; J: TRBJ1-6
CDR3: CASSFARGIHYGYTF; DNA: TGTGCCAGCAGCTTTGCACGCGGTATTCACTATGGCTACACCTTC; size: .; D: .; V: TRBV7-8; J: TRBJ1-2
CDR3: CASSDWLEDTDTQYF; DNA: TGTGCCAGCAGTGATTGGTTAGAAGACACAGATACGCAGTATTTT; size: .; D: .; V: TRBV2; J: TRBJ2-3
CDR3: CASSLAWVPSARSPLHF; DNA: TGTGCCAGCAGCTTAGCGTGGGTCCCCTCGGCGCGGTCACCCCTCCACTTT; size: .; D: .; V: TRBV7-6; J: TRBJ1-6
CDR3: CASSLGRRRINEQFF; DNA: TGTGCCAGCAGCCTAGGCCGGAGGAGAATTAATGAGCAGTTCTTC; size: .; D: .; V: TRBV28; J: TRBJ2-1
CDR3: CASSSGTVQETQYF; DNA: TGTGCCAGCAGCTCTGGGACAGTACAAGAGACCCAGTACTTC; size: .; D: TRBD1; V: TRBV7-8; J: TRBJ2-5
CDR3: CATSGPLAEAFF; DNA: TGTGCCACCAGCGGGCCTTTAGCTGAAGCTTTCTTT; size: .; D: .; V: TRBV15; J: TRBJ1-1
CDR3: CASSTGSIAKNIQYF; DNA: TGTGCCAGCAGTACAGGGAGCATAGCCAAAAACATTCAGTACTTC; size: .; D: .; V: TRBV21-1; J: TRBJ2-4
CDR3: CASSSRTSGMNTGELFF; DNA: TGTGCCAGCAGCTCTCGGACTAGCGGGATGAACACCGGGGAGCTGTTTTTT; size: .; D: TRBD2; V: TRBV5-4; J: TRBJ2-2
CDR3: CASSFRGSYNEQFF; DNA: TGCGCCAGCAGCTTTCGCGGCTCCTACAATGAGCAGTTCTTC; size: .; D: .; V: TRBV5-1; J: TRBJ2-1
CDR3: CASSFSGAGELFF; DNA: TGTGCCAGCAGTTTTTCAGGGGCCGGGGAGCTGTTTTTT; size: .; D: .; V: TRBV27; J: TRBJ2-2
CDR3: CAVRRSEQYF; DNA: TGTGCCGTCCGGCGGTCCGAGCAGTACTTC; size: .; D: .; V: TRBV11-2; J: TRBJ2-7
CDR3: CASSDTGGSTEAFF; DNA: TGTGCCAGCAGCGATACAGGGGGGAGCACTGAAGCTTTCTTT; size: .; D: TRBD1; V: TRBV7-3; J: TRBJ1-1
CDR3: CASSFWDRRRGTQYF; DNA: TGTGCCAGCAGCTTTTGGGACAGGAGAAGGGGGACCCAGTACTTC; size: .; D: TRBD1; V: TRBV5-6; J: TRBJ2-5
CDR3: CATKSPGGAQMELFF; DNA: TGTGCCACCAAGTCCCCGGGGGGCGCACAGATGGAGCTGTTTTTT; size: .; D: .; V: TRBV10-3; J: TRBJ2-2
CDR3: CASSLTGGNTEAFF; DNA: TGTGCCAGCAGCTTGACAGGGGGCAACACTGAAGCTTTCTTT; size: .; D: TRBD1; V: TRBV7-3; J: TRBJ1-1
CDR3: CASSEGQGPGNQPQHF; DNA: TGTGCCAGCAGTGAGGGACAGGGACCCGGGAATCAGCCCCAGCATTTT; size: .; D: TRBD1; V: TRBV6-1; J: TRBJ1-5
CDR3: CASSQGPGANVLTF; DNA: TGCGCCAGCAGCCAGGGGCCTGGGGCCAACGTCCTGACTTTC; size: .; D: .; V: TRBV4-1; J: TRBJ2-6
CDR3: CASSKGTGLADYEQYF; DNA: TGTGCCAGCAGCAAAGGAACGGGACTAGCGGACTACGAGCAGTACTTC; size: .; D: TRBD2; V: TRBV7-8; J: TRBJ2-7
CDR3: CASNRGRGENIQYF; DNA: TGTGCCAGTAACCGAGGGAGGGGGGAAAACATTCAGTACTTC; size: .; D: .; V: TRBV19; J: TRBJ2-4
CDR3: CASSQGQPLDGPQHF; DNA: TGCGCCAGCAGCCAAGGACAGCCCCTGGATGGGCCCCAGCATTTT; size: .; D: .; V: TRBV4-1; J: TRBJ1-5